Below, 8 T cell receptor beta chains from the same sample are listed, as sequenced in a study of blood T cells in healthy people across ages. PCR was performed a second time for roughly 6 to 12 cycles using a sample-barcoded 5' primer and a J-beta primer mix. TCRdb fed the 5' RACE reads into MiXCR, producing one record per CDR3 protein. The sample contains about 970,000 distinct CDR3 sequences, approximately 50% of which appear only once. The specimen sequenced was blood. These receptor sequences come from a woman between 55 and 75 years old in good health.

This chain connects TRBV5-1 to TRBJ2-1, with D perhaps matching TRBD2 (5 bases). The germline CDR1 and CDR2 sequences are SGHRS and YFSETQ. The CDR3 is 14 residues long. V was pared by 0 bases and J by 6 bases, with 10 bases between. CDR3 in DNA: TGCGCCAGCAGCTTGGCGGGATCCGTCAATGAGCAGTTCTTC. Translation gives CASSLAGSVNEQFF.

V gene TRBV29-1 combines with J gene TRBJ1-2; no firm D call. The germline CDR1 and CDR2 sequences are SQVTM and ANQGSEA. The CDR3 covers 9 residues. CDR3 residues: CSYSYGYTF. CDR3 bases: TGCAGTTACAGCTATGGCTACACCTTC.

The rearrangement links TRBV9 to TRBJ2-1, with 12 bases identical to TRBD2. The CDR3 loop spans 17 amino acids. V was clipped by 4 bases and J by 5 bases; unmatched bases: 10. The V gene's germline CDR1 is SGDLS and CDR2 YYNGEE. The DNA for the CDR3 is TGTGCCAGCAGCTCCAGGACTAGCGGGATAGAGAACAATGAGCAGTTCTTC. Amino acid sequence: CASSSRTSGIENNEQFF.

V usage is TRBV28 and J usage is TRBJ1-5; 9 nucleotides align to TRBD1. In germline, CDR1 is MDHEN, CDR2 SYDVKM. CDR3 length: 16 amino acids. The junction had 11 bases not matched to a gene; V was cut back by 6 bases and J by 5 bases. The CDR3 sequence: CASSGSDGTGYQPQHF. DNA for the CDR3: TGTGCCAGCAGCGGATCAGACGGGACAGGGTATCAGCCCCAGCATTTT. Full variable domain (rest looked up from reference TRBV28 and TRBJ1-5): DVKVTQSSRYLVKRTGEKVFLECVQDMDHENMFWYRQDPGLGLRLIYFSYDVKMKEKGDIPEGYSVSREKKERFSLILESASTNQTSMYLCASSGSDGTGYQPQHFGDGTRLSIL.

This clonotype was detected only a few times. V gene TRBV20-1 combines with J gene TRBJ2-7; 7 bases are shared with TRBD2. J lost 4 bases, V lost 3 bases, and 6 bases had no gene match. Germline assignment: CDR1 DFQATT and CDR2 SNEGSKA (reference sequence). CDR3 length: 13 amino acids. For the CDR3, the DNA is TGCAGTGCTAGTCCTAGCGGAAATTACGAGCAGTACTTC. It encodes CSASPSGNYEQYF.

The chain uses TRBV28 and TRBJ2-7; 7 bases agree with TRBD2. CDR3 length: 15 amino acids. In germline, CDR1 is MDHEN, CDR2 SYDVKM. V gave up 6 bases and J gave up 0 bases; unmatched junction bases: 8. The CDR3 here is CASRLTSAYSYEQYF. The CDR3 nucleotides read TGTGCCAGCAGGCTAACTAGCGCCTACTCCTACGAGCAGTACTTC.

The chain has TRBV15 and TRBJ2-1; D is perhaps TRBD2 (5 bases). This CDR3 is built from 13 residues. Germline CDR1 reads LNHNV; CDR2 reads YYDKDF (reference sequence). Between the trimmed V and J ends, which lost 5 bases and 6 bases, there was a span of 11 bases. CDR3 in amino acids: CATSVGRSNEQFF. Here the CDR3 DNA reads TGTGCCACCAGCGTGGGGAGAAGCAATGAGCAGTTCTTC.

Comments on this clonotype: At one of its ends the junction is not consistent with the germline gene, which may arise from a read error. V gene TRBV30 combines with J gene TRBJ2-7; weak D call: TRBD2 (5 bases). The germline V gene has CDR1 GTSNPN and CDR2 SVGIG (reference sequence). This CDR3 contains 12 residues. Here the CDR3 DNA reads TGTGCCGGGAGTGTAACCAGTTACGAGCAGTACTTC. This translates into CAGSVTSYEQYF.